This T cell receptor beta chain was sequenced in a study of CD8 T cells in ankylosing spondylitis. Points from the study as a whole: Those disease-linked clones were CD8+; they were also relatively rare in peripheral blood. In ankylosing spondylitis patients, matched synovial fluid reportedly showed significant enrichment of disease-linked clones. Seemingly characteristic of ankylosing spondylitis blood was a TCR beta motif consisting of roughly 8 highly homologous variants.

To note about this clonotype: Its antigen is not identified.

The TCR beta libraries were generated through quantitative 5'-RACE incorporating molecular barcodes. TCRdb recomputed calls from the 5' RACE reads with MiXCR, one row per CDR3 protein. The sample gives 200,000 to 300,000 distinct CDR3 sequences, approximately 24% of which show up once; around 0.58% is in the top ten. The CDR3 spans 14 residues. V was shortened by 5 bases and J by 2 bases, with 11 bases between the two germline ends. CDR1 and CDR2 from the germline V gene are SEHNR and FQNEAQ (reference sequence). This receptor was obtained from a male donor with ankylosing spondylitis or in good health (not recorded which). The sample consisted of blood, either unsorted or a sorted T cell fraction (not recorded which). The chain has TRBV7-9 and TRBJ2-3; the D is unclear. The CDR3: CASSPGYSTDTQYF. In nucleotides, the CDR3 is TGTGCCAGCAGCCCTGGGTATTCCACAGATACGCAGTATTTT.